These 19 T cell receptor beta chains came from one sample sequenced in a study of cytomegalovirus exposure and HLA in healthy donors. PCR was performed using 60 Vbeta and 13 Jbeta primers. The data were produced by immunoSEQ multiplex PCR, yet TCRdb's version contains in-frame clones alone and is incomplete. The table records some 150,000 clones, 87% of them present only once. Sequenced sample: PBMCs. Every receptor here comes from a woman in her 30s in good health and CMV-seronegative.

V is TRBV9 and J is TRBJ1-6; 8 bases align to TRBD1. Per germline, CDR1 SGDLS and CDR2 YYNGEE. J gave up 4 bases and V 4 bases, and 4 bases lay outside the gene matches. The CDR3 loop spans 15 amino acids. In DNA form, the CDR3 reads TGTGCCAGCAGCACCCAGGGGGCTTATAATTCACCCCTCCACTTT. It translates to CASSTQGAYNSPLHF. Full variable domain (outside the CDR3, taken from reference TRBV9 and TRBJ1-6): DSGVTQTPKHLITATGQRVTLRCSPRSGDLSVYWYQQSLDQGLQFLIQYYNGEERAKGNILERFSAQQFPDLHSELNLSSLELGDSALYFCASSTQGAYNSPLHFGNGTRLTVT.

The genes are TRBV6-4 and TRBJ1-2, with a tentative D call TRBD1 (6 bases). V was trimmed by 5 bases and J by 4 bases, leaving 17 bases between them. Per the germline V gene, CDR1 is MRHNA and CDR2 is SNTAGT. CDR3 size: 15 residues. As DNA, the CDR3 is TGTGCCAGCAGTCTACAGGGCGGACCCCTCTATGGCTACACCTTC. Translating gives CASSLQGGPLYGYTF.

This clone has a single count. V and J are TRBV5-4 and TRBJ1-3; tentative D call: TRBD1 (5 bases). Trimming left V 4 bases short and J 3 bases short, with 8 bases between. The length of the CDR3 is 13 residues. Germline values: CDR1 SGHNT, CDR2 YYREEE (reference sequence). CDR3 bases: TGTGCCAGCAGCGTGACAGATGGAAACACCATATATTTT. This encodes CASSVTDGNTIYF.

The CDR3 loop reads CASSDPGQGQETQYF. The DNA for the CDR3 is TGCGCCAGCAGCGATCCGGGACAGGGGCAAGAGACCCAGTACTTC. The V call is TRBV4-1, the J call TRBJ2-5; TRBD1 agrees at 10 bases. V trimming: 5 bases; J trimming: 2 bases; junction bases outside the gene matches: 5. Looked up from germline, CDR1 is MGHRA and CDR2 is YSYEKL. This CDR3 comprises 15 residues.

The chain uses TRBV4-1 and TRBJ2-5, with 7 bases aligning to TRBD2. The J call may be wrong; the DNA end is better matched by TRBJ2-7. Per the germline V gene, CDR1 is MGHRA and CDR2 is YSYEKL. This CDR3 is built from 17 residues. This CDR3 is CASSQAPGGGTSYEQYF. The DNA of the CDR3 is TGCGCCAGCAGCCAAGCCCCGGGGGGAGGTACATCCTACGAGCAGTACTTC.

The J gene is TRBJ1-2, the V gene TRBV19; 8 nucleotides agree with TRBD1. Looked up from germline, CDR1 is LNHDA and CDR2 is SQIVND (reference sequence). The CDR3 contains 13 residues. The trim removed 6 bases at V and 7 bases at J, leaving 7 bases unmatched. The CDR3: CASRLAGGVGYTF. Here the CDR3 DNA reads TGTGCCAGTAGATTGGCAGGGGGCGTTGGCTACACCTTC.

This chain joins TRBV18 and TRBJ2-3, with a possible D match to TRBD2 (6 bases). Germline V gene lookup returns CDR1 KGHSH and CDR2 LQKENI. The CDR3 is 12 residues long. V lost 0 bases to trimming and J lost 12 bases, with 10 bases between them. CDR3 protein: CASSPPGRTQYF. CDR3 DNA: TGTGCCAGCTCACCACCAGGGAGGACTCAGTATTTT.

This rearrangement joins TRBV5-1 to TRBJ2-7; D may be TRBD1 (6 bases). CDR3 length: 16 residues. Trimming stripped 0 bases from V and 4 bases from J, with 17 bases between. Per the germline V gene, CDR1 is SGHRS and CDR2 is YFSETQ. CDR3: CASSLGGQGPGYEQYF. The CDR3 nucleotides read TGCGCCAGCAGCTTGGGGGGGCAGGGCCCCGGGTACGAGCAGTACTTC.

The gene calls are TRBV7-6 and TRBJ1-5; D remains unclear. The CDR3 extends over 13 amino acids. Trimming took 6 bases from V and 10 from J, leaving 16 bases between them. Germline V gene lookup returns CDR1 SGHVS and CDR2 FNYEAQ. CDR3 loop: CASSLRGASPQHF. The DNA for the CDR3 is TGTGCCAGCAGTTTAAGAGGAGCTTCCCCCCAGCATTTT.

The genes are TRBV7-6 and TRBJ1-4, with 7 bases matching TRBD1. Unmatched junction bases numbered 21, after V lost 1 base and J lost 7 bases. The germline CDR1 and CDR2 sequences are SGHVS and FNYEAQ. The CDR3 has 20 residues. The CDR3 region is CASSLVETTGPGGGPEKLFF. CDR3 DNA: TGTGCCAGCAGCTTAGTAGAAACGACAGGGCCGGGAGGGGGACCTGAAAAACTGTTTTTT.

This clone has a handful of counts. This rearrangement joins TRBV18 to TRBJ1-1; the D is unclear. The germline V gene encodes CDR1 KGHSH and CDR2 LQKENI. The V end lost 3 bases, the J end lost 1 base, and 9 bases lay between the germline ends. This CDR3 has 14 residues. This chain's CDR3 is CASSPAQENTEAFF. The CDR3 DNA follows: TGTGCCAGCTCACCGGCTCAGGAGAACACTGAAGCTTTCTTT.

This chain links TRBV18 with TRBJ1-1; 11 positions match TRBD1. CDR3 size: 19 residues. Trimming cost V 1 base and J 5 bases; bases outside gene matches: 15. The germline gives CDR1 KGHSH, CDR2 LQKENI. The CDR3 DNA reads as TGTGCCAGCTCACCACTAAACCTCGGGACAGGGGGTAGTAGGACTGAAGCTTTCTTT. Amino acids: CASSPLNLGTGGSRTEAFF.

CDR3 coding DNA: TGTGCCAGCAGCCCTGGGGCTCGATTTAGCACAGATACGCAGTATTTT. Translation gives CASSPGARFSTDTQYF. This rearrangement joins TRBV5-4 to TRBJ2-3; perhaps TRBD1 as D (5 bases). Germline CDR1 SGHNT, CDR2 YYREEE (reference sequence). The CDR3 consists of 16 residues. The V and J ends lost 4 bases and 0 bases respectively, with 15 bases between them. Full variable domain (rest looked up from reference TRBV5-4 and TRBJ2-3): ETGVTQSPTHLIKTRGQQVTLRCSSQSGHNTVSWYQQALGQGPQFIFQYYREEENGRGNFPPRFSGLQFPNYSSELNVNALELDDSALYLCASSPGARFSTDTQYFGPGTRLTVL.

The gene calls are TRBV5-6 and TRBJ1-6, with 8 bases identical to TRBD1. The CDR3 runs 16 residues. The ends lost 4 bases at V and 3 bases at J; junction bases unmatched: 6. Germline V CDR1 and CDR2: SGHDT, YYEEEE. DNA of the CDR3: TGTGCCAGCAGCCCGGGACAGGAACACTATAATTCACCCCTCCACTTT. The encoded protein is CASSPGQEHYNSPLHF.

A single count supports this clone. The genes are TRBV7-2 and TRBJ2-5, with D tentatively TRBD2 (6 bases). CDR1 and CDR2 from the germline V gene are SGHTA and FQGNSA. V lost 4 bases and J lost 7, with 19 bases in between. The CDR3 spans 15 residues. Here the CDR3 reads CASSYMLAGSVTQYF. DNA of the CDR3: TGTGCCAGCAGCTACATGCTGGCGGGGTCGGTGACCCAGTACTTC.

A single count supports this clone. V usage is TRBV27 and J usage is TRBJ1-2; D gene uncertain. V lost 5 bases, J lost 2 bases, and 15 bases lay in between. This CDR3 comprises 15 residues. The germline gives CDR1 MNHEY, CDR2 SMNVEV (reference sequence). CDR3 in amino acids: CASSLTWTGNYGYTF. DNA for the CDR3: TGTGCCAGCAGTCTAACTTGGACTGGGAACTATGGCTACACCTTC.

The chain recombines TRBV7-2 with TRBJ2-5; 9 bases align to TRBD1. The CDR3 sequence is 15 residues long. The trim removed 5 bases at V and 1 base at J, leaving 5 bases unmatched. CDR1 is SGHTA, CDR2 FQGNSA, per germline. The CDR3 nucleotides read TGTGCCAGCAGCACGGACAGGGGCCTCCAAGAGACCCAGTACTTC. The encoded protein is CASSTDRGLQETQYF.

The chain uses TRBV6-1 and TRBJ2-4, with D perhaps matching TRBD2 (6 bases). V was pared by 0 bases and J by 9 bases, with 15 bases between. The CDR3 length is 15 residues. The germline CDR1 and CDR2 sequences are MNHNS and SASEGT. CDR3 DNA sequence: TGTGCCAGCAGTGAAGCTGCCAGGGCGGAGGGCATTCAGTACTTC. Protein sequence: CASSEAARAEGIQYF.

The chain is built from TRBV4-3 and TRBJ2-1, with D tentatively TRBD2 (7 bases). Germline CDR1 reads LGHNA; CDR2 reads YSLEER. V was shortened by 0 bases and J by 5 bases, with 14 bases between the two germline ends. This CDR3 comprises 16 residues. CDR3: CASSQDSGGGNNEQFF. The CDR3 bases are TGCGCCAGCAGCCAAGATTCGGGCGGGGGCAACAATGAGCAGTTCTTC.